This T cell receptor (beta chain) was documented in a study of T cells after yellow fever vaccination. Background on the study: Fractions with few cells were prepared using SMART-Seq v4 Ultra Low Input. The study, taken as a whole, reports: A minor fraction of clonotypes spanned both CD4 and CD8 compartments.

Germline lookup yields CDR1 GTSNPN and CDR2 SVGIG (reference sequence). There are 13 residues in the CDR3. The V end lost 0 bases, the J end lost 7 bases, and 10 bases lay between the germline ends. Note on this clonotype: Antigen unknown.

By 5'RACE template switching, TCR cDNA was produced, with a universal primer site and UMIs added in the process. Using its own MiXCR run on the 5' RACE reads, TCRdb lists one record per CDR3 protein. This sample has around 500,000 distinct CDR3 sequences, with 20% to 25% found just once. J is TRBJ1-5 and V is TRBV30; no clear D gene. The specimen comprised PBMCs, sampled approximately 22 days after the first yellow fever vaccination. This clonotype was sampled from a man aged 18 to 29 who received the YFV17D yellow fever vaccine. The CDR3, as DNA: TGTGCCTGGAGTGTCGCACTGTCCCAGCCCCAGCATTTT. It yields the protein CAWSVALSQPQHF.